This T cell receptor beta chain comes out of a study of spatial heterogeneity in lung cancer (dated by TCRdb to 2018 to 2020). In the study overall: More beta-chain than alpha-chain transcripts were consistently detected, likely reflecting higher beta-chain transcript abundance. Nonsynonymous mutation counts, determined by whole-exome sequencing of tumor tissue, were related to features of the TCR repertoire. In the raw uncorrected reads, each unique combination of TCR and UMI appeared on average more than ten times. In non-small cell lung cancer, the study made a quantitative comparison of TCR alpha and beta repertoires among multiple tumor regions, matched nontumor lung and blood. Both alpha and beta chains were TCR-sequenced in fewer than 250 tumor regions, approximately 68 matched nontumor lung samples and 55 to 60 PBMC samples obtained at surgery. Findings and caveats that apply to the study as a whole: Ubiquitous expanded tumor TCRs showed up in blood more often at tumor resection than at routine follow-up. Additional single-cell paired TCR alpha and beta sequencing was considered necessary to confirm, at a functional level, the hypothesis that regional TCRs recognize regional mutations.

Ten or more counts support this clonotype. What antigen it recognizes has not been identified. No base qualities exist here, and no much larger clone lies one base off it. The library was prepared using 5' RACE. Sequenced on a NextSeq 500. To allow correction of PCR and sequencing errors, the TCR library protocol tagged every TCR cDNA molecule with a unique molecular identifier. The authors processed their data as follows. TCR identification, UMI-based error correction and CDR3 extraction were all carried out with Decombinator tools. Expanded TCRs were defined as those above a frequency of 2 per 1,000, corresponding to the top 1% of the tumor frequency distribution. Renyi diversity was calculated using the R vegan package after each repertoire was subsampled 100 times to 5,000 TCRs. To build CDR3 similarity networks, amino acid triplet string-kernel similarity was used, and CDR3s were connected when their pairwise similarity was above 0.82. TCRdb ran its own pipeline on the public reads, namely fastp trimming at Q25 and MiXCR clone calling, and kept in-frame beta chains. CDR3 protein sequences are deduplicated, and each keeps its most common genes and DNA. TCRdb, not the authors, supplied the V and J calls. For this sample the table gives tens of thousands of distinct CDR3 sequences, of which 6.5% to 9.5% were detected only once. The ten largest make up over 25% of the sample.

The V end loses 1 base and the J end loses 4 bases, and a stretch of 12 bases separates them. CDR1 and CDR2 were assigned from the germline V gene as SGHRS and YFSETQ. Counted from cysteine to phenylalanine, this CDR3 has 15 amino acids. Of all the DNA, just the CDR3 is kept, 45 bases in frame from base 1. In light of the paper, this sample's time point label describes: sample taken at primary tumor resection. The donors were 60 to 80 patients from the lung TRACERx cohort who had early-stage, untreated non-small cell lung cancer. Whole RNA extracted from tumor and nontumor lung tissue, or from cryopreserved PBMC samples, was used for TCR sequencing without cell sorting. Only patients with enough RNA available from two or more tumor regions were chosen for TCR sequencing.

Sequenced here: PBMCs, sampled at surgery. The chain couples TRBV5-1 to TRBJ1-5, with no reliable assignment of the D segment. The clonotype comes from a male donor with early-stage non-small cell lung cancer. The CDR3 protein sequence reads: CASSLWSFRNQPQHF. The nucleotides are TGCGCCAGCAGCTTGTGGTCCTTTCGGAATCAGCCCCAGCATTTT.